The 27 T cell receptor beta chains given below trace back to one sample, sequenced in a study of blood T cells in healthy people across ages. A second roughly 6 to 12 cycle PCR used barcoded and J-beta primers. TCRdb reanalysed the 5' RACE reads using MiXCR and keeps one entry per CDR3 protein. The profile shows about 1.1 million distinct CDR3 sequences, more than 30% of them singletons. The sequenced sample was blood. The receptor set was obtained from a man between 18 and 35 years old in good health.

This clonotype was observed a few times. The CDR3 here is CASSPRTATNYGYTF. For the CDR3, the DNA is TGTGCCAGCAGCCCCCGGACGGCTACTAACTATGGCTACACCTTC. The chain links TRBV11-2 to TRBJ1-2; D uncertain. Germline V gene lookup returns CDR1 SGHAT and CDR2 FQNNGV. V was cut by 5 bases and J by 0 bases, with 13 bases left in between. The CDR3 consists of 15 residues.

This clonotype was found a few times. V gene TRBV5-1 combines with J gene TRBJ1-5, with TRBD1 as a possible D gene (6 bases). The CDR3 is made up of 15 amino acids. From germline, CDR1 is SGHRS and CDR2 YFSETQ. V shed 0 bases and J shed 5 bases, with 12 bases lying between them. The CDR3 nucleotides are TGCGCCAGCAGCTTGGACAGGGCGGGGGATCAGCCCCAGCATTTT. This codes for CASSLDRAGDQPQHF.

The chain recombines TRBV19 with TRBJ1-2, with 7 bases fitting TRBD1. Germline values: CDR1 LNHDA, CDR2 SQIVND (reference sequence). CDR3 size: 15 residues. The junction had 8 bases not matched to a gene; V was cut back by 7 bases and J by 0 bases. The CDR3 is CASTKATGPNYGYTF. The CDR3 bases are TGTGCCAGTACCAAAGCGACAGGGCCTAACTATGGCTACACCTTC.

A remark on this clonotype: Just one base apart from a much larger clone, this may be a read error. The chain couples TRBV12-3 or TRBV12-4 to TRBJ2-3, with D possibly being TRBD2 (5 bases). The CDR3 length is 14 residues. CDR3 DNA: TGTGCCAGCAGTTCCCGGGATAACACAGATACGGAGTATTTT. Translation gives CASSSRDNTDTEYF.

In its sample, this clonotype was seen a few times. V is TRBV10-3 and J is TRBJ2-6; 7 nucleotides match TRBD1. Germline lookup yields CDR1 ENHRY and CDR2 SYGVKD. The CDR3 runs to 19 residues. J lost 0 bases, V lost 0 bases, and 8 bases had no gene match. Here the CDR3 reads CAISESWGQHISGANVLTF. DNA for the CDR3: TGTGCCATCAGTGAGTCATGGGGACAGCACATCTCTGGGGCCAACGTCCTGACTTTC.

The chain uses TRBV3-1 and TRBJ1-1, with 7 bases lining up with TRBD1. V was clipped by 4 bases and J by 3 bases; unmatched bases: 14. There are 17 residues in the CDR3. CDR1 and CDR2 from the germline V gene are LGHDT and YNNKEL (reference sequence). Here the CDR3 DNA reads TGTGCCAGCAGCCTCACAGGGGCCCGGAGGGGGGACACTGAAGCTTTCTTT. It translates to CASSLTGARRGDTEAFF.

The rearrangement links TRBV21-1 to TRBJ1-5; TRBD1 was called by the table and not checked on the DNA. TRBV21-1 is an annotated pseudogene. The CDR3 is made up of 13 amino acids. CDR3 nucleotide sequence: TGTGCCACACACAGGGATAGCAATCAGCCCCAGCATTTT. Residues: CATHRDSNQPQHF.

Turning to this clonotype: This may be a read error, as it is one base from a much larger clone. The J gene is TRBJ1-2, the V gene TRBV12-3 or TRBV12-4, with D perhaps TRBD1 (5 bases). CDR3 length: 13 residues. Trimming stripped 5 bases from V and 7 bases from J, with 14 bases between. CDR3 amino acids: CASSVASQGGYTF. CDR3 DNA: TGTGCCAGCAGTGTTGCCAGCCAGGGTGGCTACACCTTC.

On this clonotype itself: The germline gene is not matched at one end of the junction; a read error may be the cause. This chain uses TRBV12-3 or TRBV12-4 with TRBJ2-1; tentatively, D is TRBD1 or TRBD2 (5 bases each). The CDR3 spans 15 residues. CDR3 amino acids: CASSLGLGVYSEQFF. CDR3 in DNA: TGTGCCAGCAGTTTAGGCTTGGGGGTTTACAGTGAGCAGTTCTTC.

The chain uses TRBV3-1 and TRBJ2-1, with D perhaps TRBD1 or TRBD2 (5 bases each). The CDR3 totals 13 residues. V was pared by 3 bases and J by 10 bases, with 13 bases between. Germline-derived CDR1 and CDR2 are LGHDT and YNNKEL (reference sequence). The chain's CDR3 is CASSHPGPEEQFF. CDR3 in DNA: TGTGCCAGCAGCCATCCGGGGCCGGAAGAGCAGTTCTTC.

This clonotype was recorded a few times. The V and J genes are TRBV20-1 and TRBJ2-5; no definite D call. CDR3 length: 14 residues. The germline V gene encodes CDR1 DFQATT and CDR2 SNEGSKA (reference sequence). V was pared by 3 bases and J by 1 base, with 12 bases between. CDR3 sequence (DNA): TGCAGTGCTAGCCACCCGAGCTTCCAAGAGACCCAGTACTTC. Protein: CSASHPSFQETQYF.

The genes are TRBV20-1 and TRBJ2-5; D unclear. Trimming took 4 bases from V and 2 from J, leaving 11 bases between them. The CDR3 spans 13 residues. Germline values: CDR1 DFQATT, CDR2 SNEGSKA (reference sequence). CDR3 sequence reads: CSATPGPQETQYF. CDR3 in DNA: TGCAGTGCTACCCCGGGCCCTCAAGAGACCCAGTACTTC.

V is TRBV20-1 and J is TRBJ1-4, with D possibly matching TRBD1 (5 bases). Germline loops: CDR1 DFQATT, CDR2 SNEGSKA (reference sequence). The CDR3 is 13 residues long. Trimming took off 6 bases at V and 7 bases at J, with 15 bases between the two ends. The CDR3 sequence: CSAARVGVEKLFF. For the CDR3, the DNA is TGCAGTGCCGCCAGGGTGGGGGTTGAAAAACTGTTTTTT.

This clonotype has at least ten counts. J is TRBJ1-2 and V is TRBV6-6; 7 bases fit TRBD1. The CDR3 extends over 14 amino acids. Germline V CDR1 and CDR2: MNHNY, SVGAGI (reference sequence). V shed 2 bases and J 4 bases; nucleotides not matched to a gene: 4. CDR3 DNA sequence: TGTGCCAGCAGTTACCGGGACAGAAGCTATGGCTACACCTTC. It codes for CASSYRDRSYGYTF.

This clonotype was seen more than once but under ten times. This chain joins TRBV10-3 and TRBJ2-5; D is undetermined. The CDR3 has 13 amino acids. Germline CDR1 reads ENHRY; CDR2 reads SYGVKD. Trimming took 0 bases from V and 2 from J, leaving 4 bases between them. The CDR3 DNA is TGTGCCATCAGTGAGTCGCAGCAAGAGACCCAGTACTTC. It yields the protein CAISESQQETQYF.

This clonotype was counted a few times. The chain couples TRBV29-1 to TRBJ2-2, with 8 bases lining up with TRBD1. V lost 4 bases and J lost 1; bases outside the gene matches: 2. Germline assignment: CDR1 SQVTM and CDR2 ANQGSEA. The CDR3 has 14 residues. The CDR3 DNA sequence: TGCAGCGTTGCGGACAGGGAGAACACCGGGGAGCTGTTTTTT. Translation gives CSVADRENTGELFF.

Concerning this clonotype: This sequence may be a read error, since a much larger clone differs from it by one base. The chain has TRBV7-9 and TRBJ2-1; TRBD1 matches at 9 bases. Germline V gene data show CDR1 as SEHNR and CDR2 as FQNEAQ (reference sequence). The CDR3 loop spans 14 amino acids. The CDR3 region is CASSLTGGHKEQFF. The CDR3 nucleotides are TGTGCCAGCAGCTTGACAGGGGGTCACAAGGAGCAGTTCTTC.

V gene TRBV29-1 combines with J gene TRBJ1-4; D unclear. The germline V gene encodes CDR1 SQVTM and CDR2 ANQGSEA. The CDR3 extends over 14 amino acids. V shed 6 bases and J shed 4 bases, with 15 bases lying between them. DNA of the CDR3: TGCAGCGTCCCACTCGGTGGTGATAATGAAAAACTGTTTTTT. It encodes CSVPLGGDNEKLFF.

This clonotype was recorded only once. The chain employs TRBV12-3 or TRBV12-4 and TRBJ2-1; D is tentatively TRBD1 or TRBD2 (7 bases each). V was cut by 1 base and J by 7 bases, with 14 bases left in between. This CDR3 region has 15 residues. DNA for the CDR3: TGTGCCAGCAGTTTAGGGGAGGGGGCTGGAAATGAGCAGTTCTTC. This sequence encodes CASSLGEGAGNEQFF.

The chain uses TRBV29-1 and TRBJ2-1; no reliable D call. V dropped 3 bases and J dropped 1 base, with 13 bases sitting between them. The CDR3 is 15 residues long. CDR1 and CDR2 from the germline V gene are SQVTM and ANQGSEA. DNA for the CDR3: TGCAGCGTTGATCCGGAAGGACCGTCCTACAATGAGCAGTTCTTC. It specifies CSVDPEGPSYNEQFF.

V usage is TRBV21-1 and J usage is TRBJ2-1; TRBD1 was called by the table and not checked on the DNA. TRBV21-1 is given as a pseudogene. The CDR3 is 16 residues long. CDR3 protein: CASSFRWGTAYNEQFF. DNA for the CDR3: TGTGCCAGCAGCTTCCGCTGGGGGACAGCCTACAATGAGCAGTTCTTC.

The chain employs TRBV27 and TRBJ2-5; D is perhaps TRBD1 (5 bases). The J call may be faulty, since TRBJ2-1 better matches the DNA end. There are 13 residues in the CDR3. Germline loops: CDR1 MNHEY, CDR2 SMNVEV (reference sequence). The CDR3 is CASSHDSQETQFF. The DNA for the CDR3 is TGTGCCAGCAGCCATGACAGTCAAGAGACCCAGTTCTTC.

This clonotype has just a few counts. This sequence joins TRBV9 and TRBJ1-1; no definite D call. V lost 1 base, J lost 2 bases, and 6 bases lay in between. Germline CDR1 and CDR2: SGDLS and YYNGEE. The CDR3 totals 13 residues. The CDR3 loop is CASSVYANTEAFF. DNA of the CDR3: TGTGCCAGCAGCGTATACGCAAACACTGAAGCTTTCTTT.

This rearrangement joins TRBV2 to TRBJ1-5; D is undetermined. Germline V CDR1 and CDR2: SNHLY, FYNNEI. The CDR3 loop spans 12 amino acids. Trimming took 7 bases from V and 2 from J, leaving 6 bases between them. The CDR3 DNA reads TGTGCCAGCACCACCCGCAATCAGCCCCAGCATTTT. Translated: CASTTRNQPQHF.

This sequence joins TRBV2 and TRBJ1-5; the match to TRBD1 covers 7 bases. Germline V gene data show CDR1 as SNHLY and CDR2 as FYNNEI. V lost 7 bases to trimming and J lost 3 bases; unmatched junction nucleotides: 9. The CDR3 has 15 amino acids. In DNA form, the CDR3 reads TGTGCCAGCAACAACATAGGGACAGCCAATCAGCCCCAGCATTTT. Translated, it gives CASNNIGTANQPQHF.

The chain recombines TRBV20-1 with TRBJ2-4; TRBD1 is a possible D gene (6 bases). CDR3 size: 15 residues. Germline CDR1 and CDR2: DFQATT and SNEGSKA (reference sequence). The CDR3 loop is CRGTRRGGAKNIQYF. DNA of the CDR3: TGCAGGGGAACCAGGCGAGGGGGAGCCAAAAACATTCAGTACTTC.

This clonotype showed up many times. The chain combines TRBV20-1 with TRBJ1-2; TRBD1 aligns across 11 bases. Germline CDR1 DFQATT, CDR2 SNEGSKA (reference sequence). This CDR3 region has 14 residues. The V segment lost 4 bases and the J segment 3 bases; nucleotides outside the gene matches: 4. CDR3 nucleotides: TGCAGTGCTACCAGGACAGGGGGCGACTATGGCTACACCTTC. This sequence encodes CSATRTGGDYGYTF.